A selection of T cell receptor beta chains follows, all from one sample in a study of blood T cell repertoires in COVID-19. Libraries were prepared by immunoSEQ multiplex PCR; TCRdb keeps only in-frame clonotypes and omits some of them. This table has over 450,000 clones, roughly nine tenths appearing once. Specimen: peripheral blood. The source of these receptors is a woman aged 50 to 60 with COVID-19, enrolled during active disease. Both conserved end residues are part of each CDR3. The order of the fields is D gene, J gene, clone size, V gene, CDR3 protein, CDR3 DNA. A D gene is named only where the DNA matches it firmly. A clone size is listed for some rows: how often the clone was seen (once, few, many), or a class if it is expanded.

D: TRBD1
J: TRBJ1-2
size: NA
V: TRBV7-9
CDR3: CASSLGNTGGFGYTF
DNA: TGTGCCAGCAGCTTGGGTAATACAGGGGGCTTTGGCTACACCTTC

D: NA
J: TRBJ1-2
size: NA
V: TRBV6-5
CDR3: CASSYSPTGSYYGYTF
DNA: TGTGCCAGCAGTTACTCGCCGACAGGATCTTACTATGGCTACACCTTC

D: TRBD2
J: TRBJ2-5
size: NA
V: TRBV12-3/TRBV12-4
CDR3: CASSPGGAKTQYF
DNA: TGTGCCAGCAGCCCCGGGGGGGCGAAGACCCAGTACTTC

D: NA
J: TRBJ1-2
size: NA
V: TRBV7-9
CDR3: CASSLGQDGGYTF
DNA: TGTGCCAGCAGCTTAGGACAGGACGGTGGCTACACCTTC

D: TRBD1
J: TRBJ1-4
size: NA
V: TRBV5-1
CDR3: CASSWGQPLNEKLFF
DNA: TGCGCCAGCAGCTGGGGACAGCCGCTTAATGAAAAACTGTTTTTT

D: NA
J: TRBJ1-6
size: few
V: TRBV9
CDR3: CASSVWATPGSPLHF
DNA: TGTGCCAGCAGCGTTTGGGCCACTCCAGGATCACCCCTCCACTTT

D: TRBD1
J: TRBJ2-7
size: NA
V: TRBV5-5
CDR3: CASSSGQSYEQYF
DNA: TGTGCCAGCAGCTCGGGACAGAGCTACGAGCAGTACTTC

D: TRBD2
J: TRBJ2-3
size: NA
V: TRBV9
CDR3: CASSASGAIVDTQYF
DNA: TGTGCCAGCAGCGCCAGCGGGGCGATCGTAGATACGCAGTATTTT

D: TRBD1
J: TRBJ1-1
size: NA
V: TRBV29-1
CDR3: CSVMAGTGTLRGAFF
DNA: TGCAGCGTCATGGCCGGGACAGGGACCCTTAGGGGAGCTTTCTTT

D: NA
J: TRBJ2-3
size: NA
V: TRBV5-4
CDR3: CASSFPPGGHTDTQYF
DNA: TGTGCCAGCAGCTTTCCTCCGGGGGGCCACACAGATACGCAGTATTTT

D: TRBD1
J: TRBJ2-7
size: once
V: TRBV14
CDR3: CASSQEPLGQGSVYEQYF
DNA: TGTGCCAGCAGCCAAGAACCCCTGGGACAGGGGTCTGTCTACGAGCAGTACTTC

D: NA
J: TRBJ1-2
size: NA
V: TRBV7-3
CDR3: CASSPGGPNYGYTF
DNA: TGTGCCAGCAGCCCCGGGGGGCCTAACTATGGCTACACCTTC

D: TRBD1
J: TRBJ2-5
size: NA
V: TRBV3-1/TRBV3-2
CDR3: CASSGTGLRETQYF
DNA: TGTGCCAGCAGCGGGACAGGGCTGCGAGAGACCCAGTACTTC